The clone carrying this TCR beta chain was counted many times. Its ends do not fully match the called genes, so a read error is possible. In germline, CDR1 is SGHDN, CDR2 FVKESK. The CDR3 consists of 16 residues. This entry comes from a study of molecular identifiers for immune sequencing clone quantification. A single record per CDR3 protein comes from TCRdb applying MiXCR to the PCR reads. Of about 640,000 distinct CDR3 sequences listed, nearly 20% are singletons. What was sequenced was naive CD8+ T cells from blood, with Jurkat cell RNA spiked in. Described subset: FACS-sorted CD8+CD4-CCR7+CD45RA+ naive T cells. The chain uses TRBV14 and TRBJ2-6; weak D call: TRBD1 (6 bases). The source is a human donor in good health. Some libraries in this study had Jurkat cell RNA spiked in. Written as DNA, the CDR3 is TGTGCCAGCAGCCCTTTCGACAGGTCTGAGGCCAACGTCCTGACTTTC. It encodes CASSPFDRSEANVLTF.